The 21 T cell receptor beta chains listed next were all sequenced from one sample in a study of cytomegalovirus exposure and HLA in healthy donors (dated by TCRdb to 2016 to 2017). Receptor libraries were prepared by the immunoSEQ multiplex PCR assay. For the multiplex PCR, a mixture combining 60 forward primers for TCR Vbeta segments and 13 reverse primers for TCR Jbeta segments was used. In TCRdb, the immuneACCESS table is reduced to in-frame sequences with V and J assigned. These tables do not hold every clone; where another copy was compared, an unresolved V gene accounts for under half, and the others remain unexplained. The sample has around 140,000 clones on record, 60% to 80% of them singletons. The ten largest make up under 2% of the sample. The sequencing sample was made of PBMCs. Receptor source: a female donor in good health and CMV-seronegative.

This sequence joins TRBV28 and TRBJ1-2, with D maybe TRBD1 (5 bases). Deletions cut 1 base from V and 6 bases from J, with 9 bases between. Germline lookup yields CDR1 MDHEN and CDR2 SYDVKM. There are 13 residues in the CDR3. CDR3 sequence reads: CASSLSTANGYTF. CDR3 nucleotides: TGTGCCAGCAGTTTATCGACAGCTAATGGCTACACCTTC.

The V call is TRBV23-1, the J call TRBJ2-3; 13 bases align to TRBD2. TRBV23-1 is known as an ORF, though its function is uncertain. This CDR3 comprises 21 residues. J gave up 3 bases and V 1 base, and 16 bases lay outside the gene matches. CDR3 sequence: CASSQFSTGPGTSGITDTQYF. Here the CDR3 DNA reads TGCGCCAGCAGTCAATTCTCGACAGGACCCGGGACTAGCGGGATTACAGATACGCAGTATTTT.

The rearrangement uses TRBV6-1 and TRBJ2-5; 7 bases map to TRBD1. TRBJ2-7 matches the DNA end more closely, so the J call is doubtful. Per germline, CDR1 MNHNS and CDR2 SASEGT. The CDR3 totals 12 residues. CDR3 coding DNA: TGTGCCGAGGGACAGCAAGCCTACGAGCAGTACTTC. As protein: CAEGQQAYEQYF.

The chain couples TRBV7-2 to TRBJ1-5; 9 positions match TRBD1. The CDR3 totals 14 residues. The germline V gene encodes CDR1 SGHTA and CDR2 FQGNSA. V was clipped by 4 bases and J by 2 bases; unmatched bases: 0. The CDR3 DNA reads TGTGCCAGCAGCTGGGACAGGGGCAATCAGCCCCAGCATTTT. Its protein is CASSWDRGNQPQHF.

This rearrangement joins TRBV28 to TRBJ2-7, with a tentative D call TRBD1 (6 bases). Germline V gives CDR1 MDHEN, CDR2 SYDVKM. CDR3 length: 15 amino acids. Trimming pared 4 bases from V and 1 base from J, leaving 14 bases between. CDR3 sequence: CASSSGDTRSYEQYF. The CDR3 nucleotides are TGTGCCAGCAGTTCCGGGGACACTCGATCCTACGAGCAGTACTTC.

This clone appeared a single time. V is TRBV7-9 and J is TRBJ2-1; 7 nucleotides agree with TRBD2. J was trimmed by 5 bases and V by 3 bases; bases with no gene match: 1. The CDR3 totals 13 residues. CDR1 is SEHNR, CDR2 FQNEAQ, per germline (reference sequence). The CDR3 nucleotides are TGTGCCAGCAGCTTCCTAGCGGACAATGAGCAGTTCTTC. Translating gives CASSFLADNEQFF.

The chain combines TRBV7-9 with TRBJ2-5, with 8 bases aligning to TRBD1. Germline assignment: CDR1 SEHNR and CDR2 FQNEAQ (reference sequence). The CDR3 is 15 amino acids. V lost 0 bases, J lost 3 bases, and 3 bases stayed unmatched. The CDR3 loop is CASSLARTGKETQYF. In nucleotides, the CDR3 is TGTGCCAGCAGCTTAGCGAGGACAGGGAAAGAGACCCAGTACTTC.

A few counts support this clone. The rearrangement uses TRBV7-9 and TRBJ2-7, with 11 bases lining up with TRBD1. The CDR3 consists of 15 residues. Germline CDR1 reads SEHNR; CDR2 reads FQNEAQ (reference sequence). The trim removed 4 bases at V and 5 bases at J, leaving 7 bases unmatched. CDR3 protein: CASSSNPGQGDEQYF. The CDR3 nucleotides are TGTGCCAGCAGCTCAAACCCGGGACAGGGGGACGAGCAGTACTTC.

This clone was counted between two and nine times. The V gene is TRBV6-5, the J gene TRBJ2-2; weak D call: TRBD1 (6 bases). V lost 7 bases, J lost 1 base, and 13 bases lay in between. Per germline, CDR1 MNHEY and CDR2 SVGAGI. The CDR3 loop spans 15 amino acids. This chain's CDR3 is CASTKGTLNTGELFF. In DNA form, the CDR3 reads TGTGCCAGCACCAAAGGGACACTGAACACCGGGGAGCTGTTTTTT.

This rearrangement joins TRBV6-5 to TRBJ2-5, with a possible D match to TRBD2 (6 bases). The DNA end is more similar to TRBJ2-7, so the J call may be wrong. CDR1 is MNHEY and CDR2 is SVGAGI in the germline V gene. The CDR3 covers 14 residues. CDR3 protein: CASGSAREAHEQYF. The CDR3 nucleotides read TGTGCCAGCGGGTCGGCTAGGGAGGCCCACGAGCAGTACTTC.

The CDR3 loop is CASSNNRQGAGEQYF. CDR3 in DNA: TGTGCCAGCAGCAACAACCGACAGGGGGCGGGCGAGCAGTACTTC. The chain carries TRBV7-9 and TRBJ2-7, with 10 bases matching TRBD1. Germline CDR1 is SEHNR and CDR2 is FQNEAQ (reference sequence). Losses at the gene ends were 5 bases for V and 6 bases for J; bases not matched to a gene: 10. This CDR3 is 15 amino acids long. The entire variable domain, with the rest obtained from reference TRBV7-9 and TRBJ2-7, is as follows: DTGVSQNPRHKITKRGQNVTFRCDPISEHNRLYWYRQTLGQGPEFLTYFQNEAQLEKSRLLSDRFSAERPKGSFSTLEIQRTEQGDSAMYLCASSNNRQGAGEQYFGPGTRLTVT.

The rearrangement uses TRBV18 and TRBJ1-1, with 7 bases identical to TRBD1. This CDR3 has 16 residues. Trimming cost V 3 bases and J 1 base; bases outside gene matches: 8. Germline V CDR1 and CDR2: KGHSH, LQKENI. The CDR3 loop reads CASSPGRGRGNTEAFF. The DNA of the CDR3 is TGTGCCAGCTCACCGGGAAGGGGGCGCGGGAACACTGAAGCTTTCTTT.

The genes are TRBV2 and TRBJ2-7; unclear D gene. CDR1 is SNHLY and CDR2 is FYNNEI in the germline V gene. The CDR3 extends over 12 amino acids. V lost 4 bases, J lost 11 bases, and 15 bases lay in between. The DNA for the CDR3 is TGTGCCAGCAGTGGCTATTATCGTTCGGAGTACTTC. It codes for CASSGYYRSEYF.

Regarding this clone: At one boundary the junction diverges from the germline segment, which might be a read error. The V call is TRBV12-5, the J call TRBJ2-5, with unresolved D. The V gene's germline CDR1 is LGHNT and CDR2 FRNRAP. The CDR3 contains 13 residues. The CDR3 region has the DNA TGTGCTAGTGTTTTGTCCGGTCAAGAGACCCAGTACTTC. It yields the protein CASVLSGQETQYF.

The chain joins TRBV5-1 to TRBJ2-5; 10 bases match TRBD2. With the DNA end fitting TRBJ2-7 better, the J assignment may be wrong. The V gene's germline CDR1 is SGHRS and CDR2 YFSETQ. The CDR3 is made up of 13 amino acids. The CDR3 loop is CASLAGEPYEQYF. Here the CDR3 DNA reads TGCGCCAGCCTAGCGGGAGAGCCCTACGAGCAGTACTTC.

The chain couples TRBV6-5 to TRBJ2-5, with 8 bases lining up with TRBD2. The J call is in doubt because the DNA end fits TRBJ2-7 better. CDR3 length equals 15 residues. Germline CDR1 reads MNHEY; CDR2 reads SVGAGI. DNA for the CDR3: TGTGCCAGCAGTAGTGGGACTAGAGTCGGGATCGAGCAGTACTTC. Its protein is CASSSGTRVGIEQYF.

This sequence joins TRBV11-3 and TRBJ1-1; 8 positions agree with TRBD1. CDR3 length equals 16 residues. CDR1 and CDR2 (germline): SGHNT, YENEEA. Trimming removed 5 bases from V and 0 bases from J; junction bases left unmatched: 8. The CDR3 spells CASSPGQGVMNTEAFF. The CDR3 coding sequence is TGTGCCAGCAGCCCCGGACAGGGTGTAATGAACACTGAAGCTTTCTTT.

This chain joins TRBV7-9 and TRBJ1-2; 7 nucleotides agree with TRBD1. Trimming removed 0 bases from V and 6 bases from J; junction bases left unmatched: 10. The CDR3 totals 16 residues. CDR1 is SEHNR, CDR2 FQNEAQ, per germline (reference sequence). The CDR3 DNA is TGTGCCAGCAGCTTAGCTCAGGTGACAGGGAAGGATGGCTACACCTTC. The encoded protein is CASSLAQVTGKDGYTF. The full variable domain, in which reference TRBV7-9 and TRBJ1-2 provide the parts outside the CDR3, is DTGVSQNPRHKITKRGQNVTFRCDPISEHNRLYWYRQTLGQGPEFLTYFQNEAQLEKSRLLSDRFSAERPKGSFSTLEIQRTEQGDSAMYLCASSLAQVTGKDGYTFGSGTRLTVV.

This clone appeared a single time. V usage is TRBV7-9 and J usage is TRBJ2-5, with 7 bases fitting TRBD1. The length of the CDR3 is 15 residues. CDR1 and CDR2 from the germline V gene are SEHNR and FQNEAQ (reference sequence). Trimming cost V 4 bases and J 0 bases; bases outside gene matches: 5. The CDR3: CASSSQGQDQETQYF. As DNA, the CDR3 is TGTGCCAGCAGCTCCCAAGGACAGGACCAAGAGACCCAGTACTTC. Looking up the rest from reference TRBV7-9 and TRBJ2-5 gives the full variable domain: DTGVSQNPRHKITKRGQNVTFRCDPISEHNRLYWYRQTLGQGPEFLTYFQNEAQLEKSRLLSDRFSAERPKGSFSTLEIQRTEQGDSAMYLCASSSQGQDQETQYFGPGTRLLVL.

V and J are TRBV7-9 and TRBJ2-7, with TRBD1 matching over 11 bases. V was pared by 5 bases and J by 4 bases, with 16 bases of the junction left unmatched. The CDR3 totals 18 residues. In germline, CDR1 is SEHNR, CDR2 FQNEAQ (reference sequence). CDR3 nucleotide sequence: TGTGCCAGCAGCAGTGGACAGGGGGCGCCTCTTGTTTCGTACGAGCAGTACTTC. Translation: CASSSGQGAPLVSYEQYF.

The V call is TRBV2, the J call TRBJ2-5; 8 nucleotides align to TRBD1. The CDR3 is 14 amino acids. The junction had 10 bases not matched to a gene; V was cut back by 10 bases and J by 3 bases. The germline V gene has CDR1 SNHLY and CDR2 FYNNEI. CDR3 sequence: CATSNGQGEETQYF. CDR3 DNA: TGTGCCACCTCGAATGGACAGGGAGAAGAGACCCAGTACTTC. Full variable domain (remainder filled in from reference TRBV2 and TRBJ2-5): EPEVTQTPSHQVTQMGQEVILRCVPISNHLYFYWYRQILGQKVEFLVSFYNNEISEKSEIFDDQFSVERPDGSNFTLKIRSTKLEDSAMYFCATSNGQGEETQYFGPGTRLLVL.